A selection of T cell receptor beta chains follows, all from one sample in a study of identifying expanded T cells in peripheral blood. Sequenced by immunoSEQ multiplex PCR; TCRdb stores in-frame clones only, minus some. The table has about 84,000 clones, 86% seen once; the top ten hold 5.6%. Sequenced sample: blood. The receptor source for this set is a person between 18 and 75 years old in good health. CDR3s include the opening cysteine and the closing phenylalanine or tryptophan. Each record gives: clone size, D gene, V gene, CDR3 length, J gene, CDR3 protein, CDR3 DNA. D genes are given only for firm matches. Not every row has a clone size; where given, it reads once, few, many or a size class.

size: -
D: -
V: TRBV9
length: 15
J: TRBJ2-6
CDR3: CASSVGSSGANVLTF
DNA: TGTGCCAGCAGCGTGGGGTCCTCCGGGGCCAACGTCCTGACTTTC

size: -
D: -
V: TRBV15
length: 12
J: TRBJ2-5
CDR3: CATSRKGETQYF
DNA: TGTGCCACCAGCAGGAAGGGGGAGACCCAGTACTTC

size: -
D: -
V: TRBV5-4
length: 14
J: TRBJ1-1
CDR3: CASSLTAGEPEAFF
DNA: TGTGCCAGCAGTCTAACCGCCGGGGAACCTGAAGCTTTCTTT

size: -
D: -
V: TRBV30
length: 14
J: TRBJ1-5
CDR3: CAWSEGAGNQPQHF
DNA: TGTGCCTGGAGTGAAGGGGCGGGCAATCAGCCCCAGCATTTT

size: -
D: TRBD1
V: TRBV7-2
length: 15
J: TRBJ1-3
CDR3: CASSPVGTGRNTIYF
DNA: TGTGCCAGCAGCCCAGTGGGGACAGGGAGAAACACCATATATTTT

size: -
D: -
V: TRBV23-1
length: 15
J: TRBJ2-7
CDR3: CASIRDPRGSYEQYF
DNA: TGCGCCAGCATAAGGGACCCAAGGGGTTCCTACGAGCAGTACTTC

size: -
D: -
V: TRBV7-9
length: 15
J: TRBJ2-5
CDR3: CASSLKKGRGETQYF
DNA: TGTGCCAGCAGCTTAAAGAAGGGACGAGGAGAGACCCAGTACTTC

size: -
D: TRBD1
V: TRBV7-9
length: 13
J: TRBJ1-1
CDR3: CASSWTGSTEAFF
DNA: TGTGCCAGCAGTTGGACAGGGAGCACTGAAGCTTTCTTT

size: -
D: -
V: TRBV19
length: 13
J: TRBJ1-1
CDR3: CASSMGEDTEAFF
DNA: TGTGCCAGTAGTATGGGGGAGGACACTGAAGCTTTCTTT

size: -
D: TRBD1
V: TRBV5-6
length: 16
J: TRBJ2-2
CDR3: CASSTGGTGGIGELFF
DNA: TGTGCCAGCAGCACGGGCGGGACAGGGGGAATCGGGGAGCTGTTTTTT

size: once
D: -
V: TRBV7-9
length: 14
J: TRBJ1-2
CDR3: CASSLMNRGYGYTF
DNA: TGTGCCAGCAGCTTAATGAATCGGGGCTATGGCTACACCTTC

size: once
D: -
V: TRBV29-1
length: 11
J: TRBJ2-2
CDR3: CSVGDTGELFF
DNA: TGCAGCGTTGGGGACACCGGGGAGCTGTTTTTT

size: -
D: -
V: TRBV5-4
length: 13
J: TRBJ1-1
CDR3: CASRGEANTEAFF
DNA: TGTGCCAGCAGGGGAGAGGCGAACACTGAAGCTTTCTTT

size: -
D: TRBD1
V: TRBV5-1
length: 14
J: TRBJ2-7
CDR3: CASSPGTGANEQYF
DNA: TGCGCCAGCAGCCCCGGGACAGGGGCCAACGAGCAGTACTTC

size: -
D: -
V: TRBV7-3
length: 13
J: TRBJ1-1
CDR3: CASSLQPNTEAFF
DNA: TGTGCCAGCAGCCTACAGCCGAACACTGAAGCTTTCTTT

size: -
D: TRBD1
V: TRBV6-6
length: 15
J: TRBJ2-2
CDR3: CASSPGTATYGELFF
DNA: TGTGCCAGCAGCCCCGGGACAGCGACGTACGGGGAGCTGTTTTTT

size: -
D: TRBD1
V: TRBV12-5
length: 18
J: TRBJ2-4
CDR3: CASGLVLGQGAAKNIQYF
DNA: TGTGCTAGTGGTTTGGTACTTGGACAGGGGGCGGCCAAAAACATTCAGTACTTC

size: -
D: -
V: TRBV7-9
length: 13
J: TRBJ1-1
CDR3: CASSLTGLDEAFF
DNA: TGTGCCAGCAGCTTAACGGGACTGGATGAAGCTTTCTTT

size: -
D: TRBD2
V: TRBV5-1
length: 15
J: TRBJ2-1
CDR3: CASSASGGDANEQFF
DNA: TGCGCCAGCAGCGCTAGCGGGGGTGATGCCAATGAGCAGTTCTTC

size: -
D: -
V: TRBV11-2
length: 13
J: TRBJ2-3
CDR3: CASTFTGPDTQYF
DNA: TGTGCCAGCACCTTTACTGGGCCCGATACGCAGTATTTT

size: -
D: -
V: TRBV18
length: 13
J: TRBJ1-1
CDR3: CASSTSEGAEAFF
DNA: TGTGCCAGCTCAACGTCCGAGGGGGCTGAAGCTTTCTTT

size: -
D: -
V: TRBV7-6
length: 13
J: TRBJ2-7
CDR3: CASSPRGRNEQYF
DNA: TGTGCCAGCAGCCCCAGGGGTAGGAACGAGCAGTACTTC

size: -
D: -
V: TRBV7-9
length: 11
J: TRBJ1-1
CDR3: CASSFLREAFF
DNA: TGTGCCAGCAGCTTCTTGAGGGAGGCTTTCTTT

size: -
D: TRBD1
V: TRBV6-1
length: 17
J: TRBJ2-5
CDR3: CASSENWNRQGSRAQYF
DNA: TGTGCCAGCAGTGAAAATTGGAATAGACAGGGCTCGAGGGCCCAGTACTTC

size: -
D: -
V: TRBV29-1
length: 12
J: TRBJ1-5
CDR3: CSAANGNQPQHF
DNA: TGCAGCGCCGCGAACGGCAATCAGCCCCAGCATTTT